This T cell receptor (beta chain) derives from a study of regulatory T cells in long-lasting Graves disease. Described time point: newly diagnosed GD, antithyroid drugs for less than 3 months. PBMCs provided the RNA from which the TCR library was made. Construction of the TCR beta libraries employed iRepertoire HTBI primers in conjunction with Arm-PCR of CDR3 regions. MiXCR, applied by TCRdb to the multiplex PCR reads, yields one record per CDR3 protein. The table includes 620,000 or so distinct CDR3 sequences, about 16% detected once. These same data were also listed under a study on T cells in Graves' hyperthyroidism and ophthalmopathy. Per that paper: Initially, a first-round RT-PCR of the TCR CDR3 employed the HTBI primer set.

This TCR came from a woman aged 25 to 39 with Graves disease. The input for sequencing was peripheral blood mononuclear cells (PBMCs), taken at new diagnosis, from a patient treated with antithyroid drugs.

CDR3 nucleotide sequence: TGCAGTGCTCCCATTGATACGCAGTATTTT. This gives the protein CSAPIDTQYF. The chain links TRBV20-1 to TRBJ2-3; D is unclear. The V end lost 5 bases, the J end lost 6 bases, and 6 bases lay between the germline ends. The CDR3 has 10 residues. Per the germline V gene, CDR1 is DFQATT and CDR2 is SNEGSKA (reference sequence).